Listed here are 9 T cell receptor beta chains from one sample, sequenced in a study of blood T cell repertoires in COVID-19. Only in-frame clones appear in the TCRdb table, and some are missing; sequencing was by immunoSEQ multiplex PCR. The sample includes over 60,000 clones, nearly 90% of them seen just once. The sequencing input was peripheral blood. The receptors come from a man between 65 and 85 years old with active or convalescent COVID-19.

This chain connects TRBV30 to TRBJ1-2; 10 bases align to TRBD1. Germline V gene data show CDR1 as GTSNPN and CDR2 as SVGIG (reference sequence). V gave up 4 bases and J gave up 7 bases; unmatched junction bases: 3. This CDR3 region has 12 residues. The CDR3 region is CAWKGTGVGYTF. CDR3 DNA: TGTGCCTGGAAAGGGACAGGGGTTGGCTACACCTTC. The whole variable domain, filled in from reference TRBV30 and TRBJ1-2, reads SQTIHQWPATLVQPVGSPLSLECTVEGTSNPNLYWYRQAAGRGLQLLFYSVGIGQISSEVPQNLSASRPQDRQFILSSKKLLLSDSGFYLCAWKGTGVGYTFGSGTRLTVV.

The chain couples TRBV3-1 (or the pseudogene TRBV3-2) to TRBJ1-4; D remains ambiguous. The V gene lost 6 bases and the J gene lost 6 bases, with 5 bases spanning the gap. From germline, CDR1 is LGHDT and CDR2 YNNKEL (reference sequence). The CDR3 consists of 11 residues. As DNA, the CDR3 is TGTGCCAGCAGGAGGGATGAAAAACTGTTTTTT. Its protein product is CASRRDEKLFF.

V usage is TRBV7-6 and J usage is TRBJ1-6; possible D gene TRBD1, 5 bases. CDR1 and CDR2 from the germline V gene are SGHVS and FNYEAQ. Trimming removed 1 base from V and 6 bases from J, with 10 bases in between. This CDR3 is built from 15 residues. CDR3 DNA sequence: TGTGCCAGCAGCTTAGAGTGGCAGGGTAATTCACCCCTCCACTTT. This sequence encodes CASSLEWQGNSPLHF.

The chain couples TRBV27 to TRBJ2-1; 9 nucleotides agree with TRBD2. V dropped 10 bases and J dropped 6; count of bases not matched to a gene: 10. Germline CDR1 and CDR2: MNHEY and SMNVEV (reference sequence). The CDR3 has 14 amino acids. The CDR3 region has the DNA TGTGCCACCGAGGCGGGAGGGCCTCTCAATGAGCAGTTCTTC. Translation gives CATEAGGPLNEQFF.

The J gene is TRBJ2-5, the V gene TRBV27; the D is unclear. CDR1 is MNHEY and CDR2 is SMNVEV in the germline V gene (reference sequence). V lost 1 base and J lost 3, with 6 bases in between. CDR3 size: 13 residues. CDR3 loop: CASSLFQKETQYF. The CDR3 DNA is TGTGCCAGCAGTTTATTTCAGAAAGAGACCCAGTACTTC.

The chain links TRBV19 to TRBJ1-1; D remains unclear. Trimming took off 3 bases at V and 4 bases at J, with 12 bases between the two ends. Germline loops: CDR1 LNHDA, CDR2 SQIVND (reference sequence). The length of the CDR3 is 14 residues. In DNA, the CDR3 is TGTGCCAGTAGTATTATCCGATCGGGCACTGAAGCTTTCTTT. It translates to CASSIIRSGTEAFF.

The chain joins TRBV6-6 to TRBJ2-1; TRBD2 aligns across 10 bases. This CDR3 spans 15 amino acids. Trimming took 5 bases from V and 4 from J; bases not matched to a gene: 5. Germline CDR1 and CDR2: MNHNY and SVGAGI (reference sequence). The CDR3, as DNA: TGTGCCAGCAGTCCCCTAGCGGGAGTATACAATGAGCAGTTCTTC. It is translated as CASSPLAGVYNEQFF.

The chain links TRBV30 to TRBJ2-3; 9 positions agree with TRBD1. There are 13 residues in the CDR3. Trimming at V came to 4 bases and at J to 3 bases, leaving 2 bases not matched to a gene. Germline V gives CDR1 GTSNPN, CDR2 SVGIG (reference sequence). CDR3 in DNA: TGTGCCTGGAACAGGGGGCCAACAGATACGCAGTATTTT. It is translated as CAWNRGPTDTQYF. Filled out from reference TRBV30 and TRBJ2-3, the complete variable domain reads SQTIHQWPATLVQPVGSPLSLECTVEGTSNPNLYWYRQAAGRGLQLLFYSVGIGQISSEVPQNLSASRPQDRQFILSSKKLLLSDSGFYLCAWNRGPTDTQYFGPGTRLTVL.

The V and J genes are TRBV5-4 and TRBJ2-6; no firm D call. The CDR3 has 15 amino acids. The germline CDR1 and CDR2 sequences are SGHNT and YYREEE (reference sequence). With 5 bases removed from V and 1 base from J, the gap between germline ends came to 10 bases. This chain's CDR3 is CASRTEKSGANVLTF. CDR3 sequence (DNA): TGTGCCAGCAGAACCGAGAAATCTGGGGCCAACGTCCTGACTTTC. Using reference TRBV5-4 and TRBJ2-6 for the parts outside the CDR3, the full variable domain is ETGVTQSPTHLIKTRGQQVTLRCSSQSGHNTVSWYQQALGQGPQFIFQYYREEENGRGNFPPRFSGLQFPNYSSELNVNALELDDSALYLCASRTEKSGANVLTFGAGSRLTVL.